A selection of T cell receptor beta chains follows, all from one sample in a study of PD-1 blockade in classical Hodgkin lymphoma. Libraries were prepared by immunoSEQ multiplex PCR; TCRdb keeps only in-frame clonotypes and omits some of them. The sample comprises about 46,000 clones, approximately 90% of which are singletons, and under 5% rests with the top ten. The material sequenced was peripheral blood mononuclear cells (PBMCs). The receptors stem from a human donor with classical Hodgkin lymphoma. CDR3s include the opening cysteine and the closing phenylalanine or tryptophan. D genes are given only for firm matches. Clone size appears in some rows only: once, few, many, or a class for an expanded clone.

-	-	TRBV11-3	TRBJ1-1	19	CASSLHPAGAKVGNTEAFF	TGTGCCAGCAGCCTACACCCCGCAGGGGCTAAGGTTGGGAACACTGAAGCTTTCTTT
-	-	TRBV5-1	TRBJ2-1	14	CASSLDGWRDEQFF	TGCGCCAGCAGCTTGGACGGCTGGCGCGATGAGCAGTTCTTC
-	-	TRBV11-2	TRBJ1-2	13	CASTLRDQGPSTF	TGTGCCAGCACCCTTAGAGACCAGGGGCCGAGCACCTTC
-	-	TRBV7-9	TRBJ2-2	15	CASSKRGGNTGELFF	TGTGCCAGCAGCAAAAGAGGCGGGAACACCGGGGAGCTGTTTTTT
-	TRBD2	TRBV6-4	TRBJ2-5	17	CASSAPTSGTPQETQYF	TGTGCCAGCAGTGCCCCGACTAGCGGGACCCCCCAAGAGACCCAGTACTTC
-	TRBD1	TRBV7-8	TRBJ1-1	13	CASSLGRDSEAFF	TGTGCCAGCAGCTTGGGCCGGGACAGTGAAGCTTTCTTT
once	TRBD1	TRBV2	TRBJ1-1	13	CASSGQGSTEAFF	TGTGCCAGCAGTGGACAGGGCTCCACTGAAGCTTTCTTT
-	-	TRBV5-1	TRBJ2-1	14	CASSLGGIGNEQFF	TGCGCCAGCAGCTTGGGAGGGATTGGAAATGAGCAGTTCTTC
-	TRBD2	TRBV5-1	TRBJ2-5	14	CASSLAGVEETQYF	TGCGCCAGCAGCCTAGCGGGAGTGGAAGAGACCCAGTACTTC
once	-	TRBV19	TRBJ1-2	13	CASSLTPSYGYTF	TGTGCCAGTAGTTTGACCCCGTCCTATGGCTACACCTTC
few	-	TRBV4-2	TRBJ1-2	14	CASSQDRGFKGYTF	TGTGCCAGCAGCCAAGACCGGGGTTTTAAAGGCTACACCTTC
-	TRBD2	TRBV28	TRBJ2-1	16	CASSLTSGRFNNEQFF	TGTGCCAGCAGTCTGACTAGCGGGAGGTTTAACAATGAGCAGTTCTTC
-	-	TRBV5-6	TRBJ1-4	14	CASSSEQGGEKLFF	TGTGCCAGCAGCAGCGAACAGGGTGGGGAAAAACTGTTTTTT
-	-	TRBV10-3	TRBJ1-1	14	CAISAGQKNTEAFF	TGTGCCATCAGTGCGGGCCAGAAGAACACTGAAGCTTTCTTT
-	TRBD2	TRBV5-5	TRBJ2-1	15	CASSYRREGQYEQFF	TGTGCCAGCAGCTATCGGCGGGAGGGCCAGTATGAGCAGTTCTTC
-	TRBD1	TRBV6-1	TRBJ2-7	16	CASSEAPTGGLYEQYF	TGTGCCAGCAGTGAAGCTCCGACAGGGGGCTTGTACGAGCAGTACTTC
few	-	TRBV28	TRBJ1-5	12	CASGEVNQPQHF	TGTGCCAGTGGGGAGGTCAATCAGCCCCAGCATTTT
-	-	TRBV27	TRBJ2-7	15	CASSLSAGYSYEQYF	TGTGCCAGCAGTTTATCGGCGGGCTACTCCTACGAGCAGTACTTC
-	TRBD1	TRBV5-6	TRBJ2-2	15	CASSPGQGFIGELFF	TGTGCCAGCAGCCCGGGACAGGGGTTCATCGGGGAGCTGTTTTTT
once	-	TRBV28	TRBJ1-3	16	CASSFRPGQVGNTIYF	TGTGCCAGCAGTTTTCGCCCAGGGCAGGTTGGAAACACCATATATTTT